Detailed here is one TCR beta chain. The antigen is not known. Collected material from alopecia areata patients comprised lesional scalp punch biopsies and peripheral blood. cDNA reverse transcribed from extracted RNA served as the sequencing template. Here immunoSEQ multiplex PCR was the method, and the copy in TCRdb shows in-frame clones only, minus some. The data show 150,000 to 200,000 clones, more than 60% seen once. The data derive from a study of CD8+ T cells in alopecia areata. The overall study: Patients in the treated group were given tofacitinib by mouth, 5 to 10 mg twice a day. Study-level points and caveats: Normal skin contains resident alphabeta T cells, and these are also sequenced in scalp samples. Shared TCR sequences were less clear between patients than in mice, possibly partly from HLA diversity.

With 2 bases removed from V and 5 bases from J, the gap between germline ends came to 12 bases. This CDR3 has 14 residues. Germline CDR1 SGHAT, CDR2 FQNNGV. This clonotype originated in a human donor with alopecia areata. This material consisted of CD4+ T cells sorted from blood, taken at week 0. This rearrangement joins TRBV11-2 to TRBJ2-5; tentatively, D is TRBD2 (6 bases). The DNA for the CDR3 is TGTGCCAGCAGCTTAAACGGACTATTGGAGACCCAGTACTTC. Its protein product is CASSLNGLLETQYF.